This entry concerns a single T cell receptor beta chain. Its specificity is not known. Naive CD4+ cells were CD45RA-selected; the remaining cells were memory. The sample belongs to a study of shared clonotypes between healthy human individuals. Germline lookup yields CDR1 SGDLS and CDR2 YYNGEE. V lost 0 bases and J lost 2, with 9 bases in between. The CDR3 runs 15 residues. Replicate PCRs from sorted subsets contained approximately 200 ng DNA, which is roughly 30,000 T cell genomes. Using immunoSEQ multiplex PCR, the repertoire was profiled, and TCRdb retains in-frame clones only, with some absent. The sample includes roughly 2 million clones, over 85% of them seen just once. The study, taken as a whole, reports: Compared with memory subsets, naive subsets generally had larger estimated richness.

The gene calls are TRBV9 and TRBJ2-1, with unresolved D. The clonotype was recovered from a man younger than 30 in good health. Sequencing used naive CD4+ T cells sorted from blood. Subset of the sample: CD45RA+ positively selected. The CDR3 DNA is TGTGCCAGCAGCGTAGGTAGTCCCGCCTACAATGAGCAGTTCTTC. It is translated as CASSVGSPAYNEQFF.